These 11 T cell receptor beta chains share one sample of origin, sequenced in a study of T cell responses to AZD1222 COVID-19 vaccine. Profiled with immunoSEQ multiplex PCR; TCRdb holds only in-frame clones, not every one. The table includes 150,000 to 200,000 clones, approximately 95% detected once. This specimen consisted of peripheral blood, obtained on day 0 of AZD1222 vaccination. The receptors derive from an adult in good health.

This rearrangement joins TRBV5-1 to TRBJ2-2; weak D call: TRBD1 (6 bases). The ends were cut back, 9 bases at V and 1 base at J, with 16 bases in the middle. The V gene's germline CDR1 is SGHRS and CDR2 YFSETQ. CDR3 length: 15 residues. CDR3 sequence: CATRTDYRNTGELFF. The CDR3 DNA sequence: TGCGCCACCCGGACAGACTATAGGAACACCGGGGAGCTGTTTTTT.

The gene calls are TRBV10-2 and TRBJ2-1, with D possibly TRBD2 on 6 matching bases. Per the germline V gene, CDR1 is WSHSY and CDR2 is SAAADI. Between the trimmed V and J ends, which lost 9 bases and 0 bases, there was a span of 15 bases. The CDR3 sequence is 15 residues long. This chain's CDR3 is CASGGAGSSYNEQFF. CDR3 nucleotides: TGCGCCAGTGGAGGGGCGGGGAGCTCCTACAATGAGCAGTTCTTC.

The genes are TRBV7-7 and TRBJ2-1, with 11 bases identical to TRBD2. The length of the CDR3 is 15 residues. In germline, CDR1 is SSHAT, CDR2 FNYEAQ (reference sequence). With V trimmed by 5 bases and J by 4 bases, 4 bases remained unmatched. The CDR3 region has the DNA TGTGCCAGCAGCCAAACTAGCGGGAGTTACAATGAGCAGTTCTTC. Translated, it gives CASSQTSGSYNEQFF.

The chain recombines TRBV12-3 or TRBV12-4 with TRBJ2-1; D is ambiguous. The CDR3 loop spans 11 amino acids. V shed 1 base and J shed 10 bases, with 5 bases lying between them. In DNA, the CDR3 is TGTGCCAGCAGTTTAGGTGGCGAGCAGTTCTTC. Amino acids: CASSLGGEQFF.

The chain carries TRBV6-5 and TRBJ2-7, with 9 bases matching TRBD1. This CDR3 has 15 amino acids. V shed 6 bases, J shed 0 bases, and the junction held 6 bases outside the gene matches. Germline lookup yields CDR1 MNHEY and CDR2 SVGAGI. The CDR3 sequence is CASRPDRGFSYEQYF. CDR3 DNA sequence: TGTGCCAGCAGACCAGACAGGGGGTTCTCCTACGAGCAGTACTTC.

J is TRBJ1-1 and V is TRBV19, with TRBD1 identical over 7 bases. After removal of 3 bases from V and 1 base from J, the junction contained 8 bases not matched to a gene. Looked up from germline, CDR1 is LNHDA and CDR2 is SQIVND (reference sequence). The CDR3 has 16 amino acids. CDR3 loop: CASSIMTGIRNTEAFF. Here the CDR3 DNA reads TGTGCCAGTAGTATTATGACAGGGATCAGGAACACTGAAGCTTTCTTT. Combining the CDR3 with reference TRBV19 and TRBJ1-1 gives the whole variable domain DGGITQSPKYLFRKEGQNVTLSCEQNLNHDAMYWYRQDPGQGLRLIYYSQIVNDFQKGDIAEGYSVSREKKESFPLTVTSAQKNPTAFYLCASSIMTGIRNTEAFFGQGTRLTVV.

J is TRBJ2-5 and V is TRBV5-5; no firm D call. This CDR3 has 12 residues. Germline CDR1 is SGHKS and CDR2 is YYEKEE (reference sequence). The V and J ends lost 4 bases and 7 bases respectively, with 11 bases between them. In nucleotides, the CDR3 is TGTGCCAGCAGCCCCGAGCTCGCGACCCAGTACTTC. Translation gives CASSPELATQYF.

This rearrangement joins TRBV28 to TRBJ1-5, with D possibly TRBD1 on 6 matching bases. Germline V gene data show CDR1 as MDHEN and CDR2 as SYDVKM. The CDR3 extends over 17 amino acids. Deletions cut 9 bases from V and 4 bases from J, with 25 bases between. The CDR3 here is CASSNRGYRTANQPQHF. The CDR3 region has the DNA TGTGCCAGTAGTAATCGTGGATATCGGACAGCTAATCAGCCCCAGCATTTT.

The chain carries TRBV11-2 and TRBJ1-1, with TRBD1 as a possible D gene (5 bases). Germline V gene sequence: CDR1 SGHAT, CDR2 FQNNGV. V gave up 0 bases and J gave up 1 base, with 9 bases separating them. This CDR3 contains 15 residues. The CDR3 spells CASSLDQTENTEAFF. For the CDR3, the DNA is TGTGCCAGCAGCTTAGACCAGACAGAGAACACTGAAGCTTTCTTT.

This clone was seen a few times. The chain carries TRBV10-3 and TRBJ1-3; D is ambiguous. Per the germline V gene, CDR1 is ENHRY and CDR2 is SYGVKD. CDR3 length equals 14 residues. Trimming took off 10 bases at V and 0 bases at J, with 13 bases between the two ends. This CDR3 reads CATERSLSGNTIYF. Here the CDR3 DNA reads TGTGCCACAGAGCGTTCTCTCTCTGGAAACACCATATATTTT.

This chain connects TRBV15 to TRBJ2-3; TRBD2 aligns across 7 bases. Per germline, CDR1 LNHNV and CDR2 YYDKDF (reference sequence). J was trimmed by 0 bases and V by 5 bases; bases with no gene match: 11. This CDR3 spans 17 amino acids. Here the CDR3 DNA reads TGTGCCACCAGCGAGTCGACGACTAGCTGGAGCACAGATACGCAGTATTTT. It translates to CATSESTTSWSTDTQYF. The whole variable domain, remainder taken from reference TRBV15 and TRBJ2-3, is DAMVIQNPRYQVTQFGKPVTLSCSQTLNHNVMYWYQQKSSQAPKLLFHYYDKDFNNEADTPDNFQSRRPNTSFCFLDIRSPGLGDTAMYLCATSESTTSWSTDTQYFGPGTRLTVL.